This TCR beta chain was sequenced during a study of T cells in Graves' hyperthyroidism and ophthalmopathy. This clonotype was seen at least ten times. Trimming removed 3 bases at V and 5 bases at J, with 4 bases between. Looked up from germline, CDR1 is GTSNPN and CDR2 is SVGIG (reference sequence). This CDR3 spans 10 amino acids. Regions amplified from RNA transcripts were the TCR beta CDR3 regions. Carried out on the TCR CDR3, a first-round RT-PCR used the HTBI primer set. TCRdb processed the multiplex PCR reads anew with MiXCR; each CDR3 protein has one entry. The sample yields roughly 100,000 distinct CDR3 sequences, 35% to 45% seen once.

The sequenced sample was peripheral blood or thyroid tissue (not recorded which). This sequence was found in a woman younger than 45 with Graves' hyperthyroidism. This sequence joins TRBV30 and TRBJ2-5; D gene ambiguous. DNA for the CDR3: TGTGCCTGGAGACTCGAGACCCAGTACTTC. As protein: CAWRLETQYF. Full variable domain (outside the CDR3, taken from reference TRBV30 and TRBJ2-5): SQTIHQWPATLVQPVGSPLSLECTVEGTSNPNLYWYRQAAGRGLQLLFYSVGIGQISSEVPQNLSASRPQDRQFILSSKKLLLSDSGFYLCAWRLETQYFGPGTRLLVL.